What follows are 6 T cell receptor beta chains derived from one specimen sequenced in a study of identical twins. From the 5' RACE reads, TCRdb called clonotypes with MiXCR, one entry per CDR3 protein. The sample records 350,000 to 500,000 distinct CDR3 sequences, approximately 17% being singletons. The sample was naive T cells sorted from blood. Receptor source: a man in his fifties in good health.

This chain links TRBV9 with TRBJ2-1; 9 bases are shared with TRBD2. Germline trimming cut 0 bases from V and 4 bases from J; bases unmatched to any gene: 5. In germline, CDR1 is SGDLS, CDR2 YYNGEE. The CDR3 spans 16 residues. CDR3 in DNA: TGTGCCAGCAGCGTAGGGAGACTAGCGGTTTACAATGAGCAGTTCTTC. Protein: CASSVGRLAVYNEQFF.

This clonotype was observed at least ten times. V is TRBV7-3 and J is TRBJ2-1; D could derive from TRBD1 or TRBD2 (5 bases each). The germline V gene has CDR1 SGHTA and CDR2 FQGTGA. CDR3 size: 16 residues. Trimming removed 2 bases from V and 0 bases from J, with 11 bases in between. In DNA form, the CDR3 reads TGTGCCAGCAGCTTAGTCGTCGGGGCCTCCTACAATGAGCAGTTCTTC. This gives the protein CASSLVVGASYNEQFF.

The rearrangement links TRBV7-2 to TRBJ2-5; TRBD1 might be the D (5 bases). V gave up 2 bases and J gave up 2 bases, with 12 bases separating them. Germline CDR1 and CDR2: SGHTA and FQGNSA. This CDR3 is 15 amino acids long. The CDR3 loop is CASSLQQGPQETQYF. The DNA for the CDR3 is TGTGCCAGCAGCTTACAGCAGGGCCCGCAAGAGACCCAGTACTTC.

The sample holds a few counts of this clonotype. The V gene is TRBV15, the J gene TRBJ2-5, with D possibly being TRBD1 or TRBD2 (5 bases each). Germline CDR1 is LNHNV and CDR2 is YYDKDF (reference sequence). V was clipped by 4 bases and J by 4 bases, with 10 bases between them. The CDR3 loop spans 13 amino acids. This CDR3 is CATSIGTRETQYF. In nucleotides, the CDR3 is TGTGCCACCAGCATAGGGACGAGAGAGACCCAGTACTTC.

This chain connects TRBV5-1 to TRBJ2-3; TRBD2 matches at 11 bases. J lost 6 bases, V lost 0 bases, and 9 bases had no gene match. Germline V gene sequence: CDR1 SGHRS, CDR2 YFSETQ. The CDR3 length is 17 residues. CDR3 DNA sequence: TGCGCCAGCAGCTTGGAGGCTAGCGGGAGGATTGGGGATACGCAGTATTTT. Translated, it gives CASSLEASGRIGDTQYF.

With regard to this clonotype: A read error is possible here, since a much larger clone lies one base away. CDR3 loop: CASSYGWSASFF. As DNA, the CDR3 is TGTGCCAGCAGTTACGGATGGTCAGCCAGTTTCTTC. This chain joins TRBV6-2 or TRBV6-3 and TRBJ2-5; no clear D. The CDR3 covers 12 residues. Germline CDR1 is MNHEY and CDR2 is SVGEGT.